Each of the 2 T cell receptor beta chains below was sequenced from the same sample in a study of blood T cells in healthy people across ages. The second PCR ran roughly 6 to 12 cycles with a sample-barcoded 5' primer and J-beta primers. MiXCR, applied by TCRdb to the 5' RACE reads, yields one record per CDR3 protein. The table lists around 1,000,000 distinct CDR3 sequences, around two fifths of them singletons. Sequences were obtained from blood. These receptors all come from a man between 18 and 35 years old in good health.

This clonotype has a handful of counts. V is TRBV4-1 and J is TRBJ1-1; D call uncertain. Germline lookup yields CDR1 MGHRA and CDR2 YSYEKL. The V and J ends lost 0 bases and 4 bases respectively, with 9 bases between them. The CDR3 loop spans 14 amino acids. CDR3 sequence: CASSQEQSSTEAFF. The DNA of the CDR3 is TGCGCCAGCAGCCAAGAACAAAGCAGCACTGAAGCTTTCTTT.

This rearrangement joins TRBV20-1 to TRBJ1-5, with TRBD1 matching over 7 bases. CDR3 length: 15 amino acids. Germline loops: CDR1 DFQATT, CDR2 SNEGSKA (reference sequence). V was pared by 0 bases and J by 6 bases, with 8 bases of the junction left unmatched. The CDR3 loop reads CSARDAVAGGQPQHF. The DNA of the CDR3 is TGCAGTGCTAGAGATGCAGTGGCAGGGGGTCAGCCCCAGCATTTT.